Detailed here is one T cell receptor beta chain. This receptor's antigen is unknown. No much larger clonotype is one base removed from it; base qualities were not supplied. The cohort comprised some 700 healthy bone marrow donors. At the time of sampling, all cohort members were nominally healthy, though unrecorded immune exposures were likely present. The donor tested CMV seropositive and was one of the 289 seropositive cohort members. A peripheral blood sample was collected from each donor, and TCR beta sequencing was performed on peripheral blood mononuclear cells. Genomic DNA was extracted from the blood cell samples with the Qiagen DNeasy Blood Extraction Kit. The trim is 5 bases for V and 1 base for J, with a gap of 30 bases between the germline ends. Inclusive of the bounding cysteine and phenylalanine, the CDR3 is 21 residues long. Just the 63-base CDR3 DNA is kept, in frame starting at base 1.

Library creation used the immunoSEQ multiplex PCR assay. For the multiplex PCR, a mixture combining 60 forward primers for TCR Vbeta segments and 13 reverse primers for TCR Jbeta segments was used. A multiplex PCR assay on genomic DNA amplified the CDR3 region of rearranged TCR beta genes. The amplified TCR beta libraries were sequenced on the Illumina HiSeq System as 87-base-pair reads. The original methods were these. A later analysis tallied roughly 78 million unique TCR beta chains across the 666 repertoires, and about 12 million of those chains were shared by two or more donors. Raw reads were error-corrected and collapsed into unique sequences by a nearest-neighbor algorithm in which closely related sequences were merged to remove PCR and sequencing errors. To assign V, D and J gene segments, CDR3 sequences were aligned to IMGT reference sequences. Each retained sequence needed at least a six-nucleotide match to both a V gene segment and a J gene segment. Rearrangements were classified as productive when the CDR3 lacked stop codons and remained in frame with V and J, and all other rearrangements were classified as non-productive. CDR3 was defined according to IMGT convention as the region running from the second conserved V-encoded cysteine to the conserved J-encoded phenylalanine. The earlier analysis of roughly 590 of the donors excluded sequences that lacked an unambiguous match to a single V gene segment. An earlier analysis of 587 of the donors classified V segments as functional when productive rearrangements were above 56.7% and as segregating when the standard deviation between donors was above 5%. A statistical classification framework was built to diagnose cytomegalovirus status from the catalog of TCR beta chain sequences. V and J gene assignment, in a later analysis, came from comparing TCR nucleotide sequences with IMGT/GENE-DB human TR gene sequences. In a later analysis, CDR3 sequences and most-parsimonious VDJ recombination scenarios were assigned using the TCRdist pipeline. In a later analysis, every TCR beta chain was defined by the combination of its CDR3 amino acid sequence and its V-gene family, and reads without a unique V-gene family were dropped. In a later analysis, fewer than 650 highly shared, low-generation-probability nucleotide sequences were removed to address suspected cross-contamination and a sequencing artifact. For each public chain, a later analysis derived a clonal expansion index from normalized ranks of inferred template counts within each repertoire. In a later analysis, generation probabilities were computed using a VDJ recombination model fitted to out-of-frame rearrangements, and the results were checked against IGoR. In a later analysis, TCR-TCR, TCR-HLA and TCR-CMV co-occurrence was scored with hypergeometric tests, and a repertoire-size bias correction was applied to TCR pairs. A later analysis estimated false discovery rates by permuting HLA or CMV assignments 20 times. In a later analysis, co-occurring TCRs were grouped with DBSCAN, and TCRdist sequence similarity was added when clustering was performed within HLA-allele-positive subsets. For co-occurrence clustering, repertoires with fewer than 30,000 or more than 120,000 public chains were excluded, along with 4 to 6 repertoires with anomalous nucleotide sharing. Imported from immuneACCESS, the table was reduced by TCRdb to in-frame sequences with V and J called. These copies leave out some clones; in studies compared against another copy, an unresolved V gene accounts for under half, and the cause of the remainder is not known. D and trimming come from the DNA, and the V and J calls and clone size come from that table. The sample table holds 90,000 or so clones, of which around 82% were seen once. The ten most abundant clones make up less than 4% of the sample.

The data were taken from a study of cytomegalovirus exposure and HLA in healthy donors (TCRdb year 2017). Background for the entire study: An earlier analysis of roughly 610 of the donors reported over 250 Gb of sequence data and around 100 million unique TCR beta sequences obtained from about 179 million T cells. On average, roughly 250,000 unique TCR beta nucleotide sequences were sequenced per donor among 398 genotyped donors of the cohort, with 15% to 20% of those sequences being non-productive. All discovery cohort repertoires had been generated using a single sequencing platform. A later analysis re-analyzed previously published TCR beta repertoires from about 600 donors and added high-resolution HLA genotyping to study TCR occurrence patterns. Alongside the repertoire data, information on donor age, sex, ethnicity and CMV serostatus was compiled. In the later analysis, no new phenotypic data were used to find candidate immune exposures; instead, reliance was placed on TCR beta sequences and their occurrence across donors. To predict cytomegalovirus infection status, the study brought together high-throughput TCR immunosequencing, statistical association of individual TCRs with disease status, and machine learning. In an earlier analysis of about 590 of the donors, high-throughput TCR beta sequencing was used to judge whether each TCR beta V gene segment behaved as functional or pseudogenic. The number of donors typed differed by locus, with about 629-630 for A, B, C, DRB1 and DQB1, 522 for DQA1, 600 to 610 for DPA1, and around 460 for DPB1. The study profiled the T cell repertoires of 500 to 800 subjects by immunosequencing and related them to cytomegalovirus serostatus. The aim of the study was to test whether cataloging public T cell receptors could identify signatures of past pathogen exposure. Genome-wide SNP genotypes for about 65% of the 666 donors were used in a later genetic analysis, which treated that subset as a discovery cohort. Besides the first cohort of roughly 700 subjects, a separate validation cohort made up of 95 to 150 different subjects was used. Class I and class II HLA loci were covered by the typing at four-digit resolution. An early release covering 550 to 700 HLA-typed donors comprised about 290 gigabases of sequencing data and around 86 million unique TCR sequences. Roughly five DR-DQ haplotypes were handled as single units for association and clustering because linkage in the cohort was strong. Of the approximately 400 genotyped donors, about 80% fell in the genetic ancestry cluster associated with self-reported Caucasian donors.

Beyond this particular receptor, the publication reports: In a later analysis, some 17,000 TCR beta sequences were associated with specific HLA alleles at a false discovery rate of 0.05. A later analysis found that TCR association rates varied across HLA loci, with DRB1 alleles showing the most associated TCRs and HLA-C alleles the fewest. In both the original and validation cohorts, the classifier was reported to diagnose cytomegalovirus status with high specificity and sensitivity. Assigning TCR associations to individual alleles was difficult when HLA alleles, especially DR and DQ, strongly co-occurred. Roughly 15 rarely observed V segments, including chromosome 9 orphons, were excluded from the earlier analysis of several hundred of the donors because counts were too low. An association between a missense DCLRE1C variant and V-gene and J-gene trimming of TCR beta chains was found in a later genetic analysis and replicated in an independent cohort. The study listed over 150 TCR beta chains as associated with cytomegalovirus. A further reported finding was that TCR beta sequences accurately predicted the HLA-A and HLA-B alleles for most subjects in the first cohort. Three of the identified cytomegalovirus-associated TCR beta chains were confirmed in vitro to be specific for cytomegalovirus antigens. A later genetic analysis reported fewer N-insertions in productive TCRs among donors in an Asian-associated ancestry cluster than the approximately 700-donor mean. A cluster of highly shared sequence variants was judged likely to represent a technical artifact of the sequencing pipeline. Broadly in line with IMGT annotations, most TCR beta V segments showed up in productive rearrangements about 87% or about 30% of the time in an earlier analysis of approximately 600 of the donors. Most TCR sequences were seen in very few donors, while some public TCRs were found in many individuals. Because some donors lacked HLA typing at each locus, the association tests relied only on the typed subset. According to a later analysis, most CMV-associated TCR beta chains appeared to be HLA-restricted, and the HLA associations seemed to be driven largely by CMV exposure. Correlated functional status among segregating V segments might reflect linkage disequilibrium, but an unknown experimental factor could not be ruled out. The authors suggested that the approach could potentially be generalized to other disease states and immunological phenotypes. In this cohort, only TCR beta chains were sequenced, and detectable features were limited by the absence of alpha or paired-chain data. A later analysis reported that several top co-occurrence clusters appeared linked to parvovirus B19, influenza, CMV and Epstein-Barr virus. Some IMGT-functional V segments, including TRBV6-2 and TRBV6-3, could not be distinguished by the 87-base-pair reads and were therefore excluded. Roughly uniform sequencing depth across donors was assumed in presence/absence analyses, although this assumption may not hold. In a later analysis, HLA-associated TCR beta chains showed more clonal expansion and lower generation probabilities than non-associated chains that were equally common. The only immune exposure information available for the cohort was CMV serostatus.

The chain couples TRBV23-1 to TRBJ1-5; possibly the D gene is TRBD1, per 5 matching bases. TRBV23-1 is assigned to the ORF class and has an uncertain function. The sequence was collected from a young man in good health and CMV-seropositive. Sequencing used PBMCs. The nucleotides read TGCGCCAGCAGTTCCGTCATGCACGGCAGGGCGTTATATTTGAGCAATCAGCCCCAGCATTTT. It translates to CASSSVMHGRALYLSNQPQHF.